A selection of T cell receptor beta chains follows, all from one sample in a study of shared clonotypes between healthy human individuals. TCRdb keeps only in-frame clones here, not all; method: immunoSEQ multiplex PCR. The sample includes 450,000 to 500,000 clones, 79% seen only once; the top ten take more than 10%. Specimen: PBMCs. Source of these receptors: a woman in her thirties or forties in good health. Some clones in this sample may be carry-over from other donors' samples. CDR3s include the opening cysteine and the closing phenylalanine or tryptophan. D genes are given only for firm matches. Clone size is not always given. Where it is, it says once, few, many or a class for expanded clones.

size,V,D,J,CDR3,DNA
-,TRBV19,TRBD2,TRBJ2-1,CASSRLAGTNEQFF,TGTGCCAGTAGTCGACTAGCGGGCACCAATGAGCAGTTCTTC
few,TRBV10-3,-,TRBJ1-2,CAISVSTRQHYGYTF,TGTGCCATCAGTGTCTCCACCAGGCAACACTATGGCTACACCTTC
once,TRBV5-1,TRBD2,TRBJ2-1,CASSLGASGSNEQFF,TGCGCCAGCAGCTTGGGCGCTAGCGGGAGTAATGAGCAGTTCTTC
-,TRBV18,TRBD2,TRBJ2-1,CASSPLLAGVYNEQFF,TGTGCCAGCTCACCCCTCCTAGCGGGAGTCTACAATGAGCAGTTCTTC
few,TRBV5-1,TRBD1,TRBJ1-4,CASSFNRGQNEKLFF,TGCGCCAGCAGCTTCAACAGGGGGCAGAATGAAAAACTGTTTTTT
-,TRBV7-8,-,TRBJ2-5,CASSHRLVKTQYF,TGTGCCAGCAGCCATCGACTAGTTAAGACCCAGTACTTC
-,TRBV18,-,TRBJ1-2,CASSPRLDSENYGYTF,TGTGCCAGCTCACCACGGCTGGATAGCGAAAACTATGGCTACACCTTC
-,TRBV7-9,-,TRBJ2-1,CASSFGTFSYNEQFF,TGTGCCAGCAGCTTCGGAACTTTCTCCTACAATGAGCAGTTCTTC
-,TRBV30,TRBD2,TRBJ2-1,CAWSVHGTSGSSEQFF,TGTGCCTGGAGTGTTCACGGGACTAGCGGGAGCAGTGAGCAGTTCTTC
once,TRBV6-1,-,TRBJ2-7,CASLRRDTILGEQYF,TGTGCCAGCCTCAGAAGAGACACGATCTTGGGGGAGCAGTACTTC
-,TRBV5-1,-,TRBJ2-7,CASSLVLEYEQYF,TGCGCCAGCAGCTTGGTTCTTGAATACGAGCAGTACTTC
-,TRBV4-1,-,TRBJ2-6,CASSLNPGANVLTF,TGCGCCAGCAGCCTCAACCCTGGGGCCAACGTCCTGACTTTC
-,TRBV7-9,TRBD2,TRBJ2-7,CASTRPGLAGGYAREQYF,TGTGCCAGCACTCGGCCGGGACTAGCGGGAGGGTACGCTAGGGAGCAGTACTTC